This T cell receptor beta chain was sequenced for a study of early T cells in non-severe SARS-CoV-2 infection. Study-wide results and caveats: Database matching using VDJdb favored anti-spike CD8 responses, with private and CD4 specificities left missing.

V lost 6 bases and J lost 0, with 12 bases in between. The CDR3 has 15 residues. Attached unique molecular identifiers marked individual cDNA molecules. In TCRdb, the 5' RACE reads were re-called with MiXCR into one record per CDR3 protein. The data hold 45,000 to 55,000 distinct CDR3 sequences, with 6.2% observed a single time. This clonotype was picked up a small number of times. Its specificity is unknown. The rearrangement joins TRBV12-3 or TRBV12-4 to TRBJ2-1; D ambiguous. The source is an adult who was a healthcare worker with PCR-confirmed SARS-CoV-2 infection or an uninfected control (not recorded which). The sequenced sample consisted of whole blood. The CDR3 protein is CASSDFGSSYNEQFF. The DNA for the CDR3 is TGTGCCAGCAGCGACTTCGGTAGCTCCTACAATGAGCAGTTCTTC.